This T cell receptor (beta chain) came from a study of blood T cell repertoires in COVID-19. Assay used: immunoSEQ multiplex PCR; TCRdb lists only in-frame clones, some missing. The table records some 310,000 clones, roughly 90% of them present only once. Losses at the gene ends were 3 bases for V and 3 bases for J; bases not matched to a gene: 8. This CDR3 contains 16 residues. CDR1 KGHSH and CDR2 LQKENI come from the germline V gene. This TCR was recovered from a woman aged 25 to 39 with COVID-19, enrolled during active disease. Sequencing was done on a sample of peripheral blood. This chain links TRBV18 with TRBJ1-5; the match to TRBD1 covers 7 bases. The CDR3 DNA sequence: TGTGCCAGCTCACCGGGAACAGGGGAGATCAATCAGCCCCAGCATTTT. The encoded protein is CASSPGTGEINQPQHF.